This T cell receptor (beta chain) was documented in a study of blood T cells in healthy people across ages. A second roughly 6 to 11 cycle PCR used barcoded and J-beta primers. TCRdb reprocessed the 5' RACE reads via MiXCR and lists one record per CDR3 protein. Of around 1,000,000 distinct CDR3 sequences listed, roughly a quarter were seen once; the top ten hold approximately 0.79%. In this sample, this clonotype turned up a few times. Separately, the same data were catalogued under a study of T cells of mothers and their children. That paper notes: Related and unrelated pairs show TCR recombination output that thymic selection shapes similarly.

The clonotype originates from a girl between 2 and 10 years old in good health. Sequenced sample: blood.

DNA of the CDR3: TGCGCCACCAACGGGGGCCTGCACACAGATACGCAGTATTTT. Translated: CATNGGLHTDTQYF. The V gene is TRBV5-1, the J gene TRBJ2-3; D might be TRBD1 or TRBD2, each matching 6 bases. Germline-derived CDR1 and CDR2 are SGHRS and YFSETQ. V lost 9 bases to trimming and J lost 2 bases, with 16 bases between them. CDR3 size: 14 residues.